A single sample gave rise to the 11 T cell receptor beta chains below, sequenced in a study of blood T cell repertoires in COVID-19 (dated by TCRdb to the early 2020s). The library was obtained by the immunoSEQ multiplex PCR assay. TCRdb stores this immuneACCESS table with in-frame sequences only. Part of the clones is absent; in the studies checked, under half of the shortfall reflects unresolved V genes, and no reason is known for the rest. Here the sample has roughly 79,000 clones; roughly 85% occur a single time. Around 5% of the sample goes to the ten largest clones. The sequencing sample was made of peripheral blood. The receptor set was obtained from a woman older than 75 with active or convalescent COVID-19.

This chain connects TRBV28 to TRBJ2-2; perhaps TRBD1 as D (6 bases). Per the germline V gene, CDR1 is MDHEN and CDR2 is SYDVKM. Between the trimmed V and J ends, which lost 7 bases and 4 bases, there was a span of 10 bases. The CDR3 is 13 amino acids. CDR3 region: CASTRGGTGELFF. In nucleotides, the CDR3 is TGTGCCAGCACCCGAGGGGGCACCGGGGAGCTGTTTTTT. The whole variable domain, remainder taken from reference TRBV28 and TRBJ2-2, is DVKVTQSSRYLVKRTGEKVFLECVQDMDHENMFWYRQDPGLGLRLIYFSYDVKMKEKGDIPEGYSVSREKKERFSLILESASTNQTSMYLCASTRGGTGELFFGEGSRLTVL.

This clone was seen only once. The chain couples TRBV5-1 to TRBJ2-7; a weak D match, TRBD2 (5 bases). V gave up 4 bases and J gave up 0 bases, with 14 bases separating them. CDR1 and CDR2 (germline): SGHRS, YFSETQ. The CDR3 runs 15 residues. CDR3 in amino acids: CASSQRGQASYEQYF. The CDR3 DNA is TGCGCCAGCAGCCAGAGAGGGCAGGCCTCCTACGAGCAGTACTTC. Full variable domain (missing parts from reference TRBV5-1 and TRBJ2-7): KAGVTQTPRYLIKTRGQQVTLSCSPISGHRSVSWYQQTPGQGLQFLFEYFSETQRNKGNFPGRFSGRQFSNSRSEMNVSTLELGDSALYLCASSQRGQASYEQYFGPGTRLTVT.

J is TRBJ1-5 and V is TRBV30; D not resolved. The V end lost 0 bases, the J end lost 7 bases, and 10 bases lay between the germline ends. Germline CDR1 reads GTSNPN; CDR2 reads SVGIG (reference sequence). This CDR3 contains 13 residues. CDR3 in amino acids: CAWSVSRRQPQHF. CDR3 coding DNA: TGTGCCTGGAGTGTATCCCGGAGGCAGCCCCAGCATTTT.

The chain employs TRBV18 and TRBJ2-1; 13 nucleotides agree with TRBD2. The CDR3 loop spans 17 amino acids. The trim removed 6 bases at V and 5 bases at J, leaving 10 bases unmatched. Germline-derived CDR1 and CDR2 are KGHSH and LQKENI. The CDR3 coding sequence is TGTGCCAGCTCCCCTAGGACTAGCGGGGGAAACCACAATGAGCAGTTCTTC. Protein: CASSPRTSGGNHNEQFF.

In DNA, the CDR3 is TGTGCCAGCAGTGTCGGGGGGGGGAACACAGATACGCAGTATTTT. Translated, it gives CASSVGGGNTDTQYF. The J gene is TRBJ2-3, the V gene TRBV2; 8 nucleotides line up with TRBD2. CDR1 and CDR2 (germline): SNHLY, FYNNEI. Losses at the gene ends were 4 bases for V and 2 bases for J; bases not matched to a gene: 5. The length of the CDR3 is 15 residues.

The V gene is TRBV28, the J gene TRBJ1-2; 8 bases match TRBD1. V shed 3 bases, J shed 4 bases, and the junction held 4 bases outside the gene matches. Germline-derived CDR1 and CDR2 are MDHEN and SYDVKM. CDR3 length: 14 residues. The CDR3 region is CASSFAGQAYGYTF. The CDR3 region has the DNA TGTGCCAGCAGTTTTGCGGGACAGGCCTATGGCTACACCTTC.

The rearrangement links TRBV5-4 to TRBJ1-2; TRBD1 agrees at 7 bases. V was pared by 3 bases and J by 3 bases, with 5 bases of the junction left unmatched. The CDR3 spans 14 residues. CDR1 is SGHNT, CDR2 YYREEE, per germline (reference sequence). The DNA of the CDR3 is TGTGCCAGCAGCTGGGCAACAGGGGACTATGGCTACACCTTC. Its translation is CASSWATGDYGYTF.

This chain links TRBV6-4 with TRBJ2-3, with TRBD1 as a possible D gene (6 bases). Germline values: CDR1 MRHNA, CDR2 SNTAGT. Trimming took 7 bases from V and 3 from J, leaving 14 bases between them. The CDR3 loop spans 14 amino acids. CDR3 in amino acids: CASKREGQTDTQYF. The CDR3 nucleotides are TGTGCCAGCAAGAGGGAAGGACAGACAGATACGCAGTATTTT.

The chain is built from TRBV10-1 and TRBJ2-1; TRBD2 matches 12 bases. In germline, CDR1 is WNHNN, CDR2 SYGVQD (reference sequence). CDR3 length: 15 amino acids. J gave up 6 bases and V 0 bases, and 0 bases lay outside the gene matches. The DNA of the CDR3 is TGCGCCAGCAGTGAGTCGACTAGCGGGGGCAATGAGCAGTTCTTC. Amino acid sequence: CASSESTSGGNEQFF.

The chain uses TRBV20-1 and TRBJ1-6; D unclear. This CDR3 contains 11 residues. The V and J ends lost 3 bases and 15 bases respectively, with 12 bases between them. Germline CDR1 and CDR2: DFQATT and SNEGSKA (reference sequence). CDR3 region: CSARTTHHLHF. CDR3 sequence (DNA): TGCAGTGCTAGGACAACCCATCACCTCCACTTT.

The chain joins TRBV6-2 or TRBV6-3 to TRBJ1-4; 7 bases align to TRBD1. V was clipped by 5 bases and J by 5 bases; unmatched bases: 8. The CDR3 contains 15 residues. The germline gives CDR1 MNHEY, CDR2 SVGEGT. The DNA of the CDR3 is TGTGCCAGCAGTACGACCGGGACAGAGAATGAAAAACTGTTTTTT. It codes for CASSTTGTENEKLFF.